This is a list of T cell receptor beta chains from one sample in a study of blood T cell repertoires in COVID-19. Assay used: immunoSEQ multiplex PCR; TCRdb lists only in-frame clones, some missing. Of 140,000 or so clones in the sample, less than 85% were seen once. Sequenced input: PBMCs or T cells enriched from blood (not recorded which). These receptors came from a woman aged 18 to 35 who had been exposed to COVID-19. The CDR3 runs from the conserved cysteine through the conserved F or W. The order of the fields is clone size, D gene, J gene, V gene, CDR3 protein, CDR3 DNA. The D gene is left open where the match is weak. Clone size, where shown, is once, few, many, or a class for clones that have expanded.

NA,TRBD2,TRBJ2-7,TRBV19,CASSLTSGGSYEQYF,TGTGCCAGTAGCCTCACTAGCGGCGGCTCCTACGAGCAGTACTTC
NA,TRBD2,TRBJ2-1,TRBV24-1,CATSDPSGSSGGVTNEQFF,TGTGCCACCAGTGATCCAAGTGGGTCTAGCGGAGGGGTTACCAATGAGCAGTTCTTC
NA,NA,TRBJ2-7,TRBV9,CASSVGPEGATYEQYF,TGTGCCAGCAGCGTAGGGCCTGAAGGAGCGACCTACGAGCAGTACTTC
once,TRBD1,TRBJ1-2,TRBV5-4,CASSPGQGLWDGYTF,TGTGCCAGCAGCCCGGGACAGGGGCTTTGGGATGGCTACACCTTC
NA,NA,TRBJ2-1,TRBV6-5,CASSLQGAGYNEQFF,TGTGCCAGCAGTTTACAGGGTGCAGGGTACAATGAGCAGTTCTTC
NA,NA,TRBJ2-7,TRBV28,CASSYTGSQQYF,TGTGCCAGCAGTTATACAGGTTCGCAGCAGTACTTC
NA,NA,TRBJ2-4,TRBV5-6,CASSSGGGEVAKNIQYF,TGTGCCAGCAGCTCCGGCGGAGGGGAGGTAGCCAAAAACATTCAGTACTTC
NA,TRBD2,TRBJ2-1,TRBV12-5,CASGLVLGGRGPNEQFF,TGTGCTAGTGGTTTGGTACTTGGCGGGAGGGGTCCCAATGAGCAGTTCTTC
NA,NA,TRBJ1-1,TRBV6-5,CASSYSNQGRTEAFF,TGTGCCAGCAGTTACTCGAACCAAGGGAGGACTGAAGCTTTCTTT
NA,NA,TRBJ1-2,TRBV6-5,CASSYSGGNSPYGYTF,TGTGCCAGCAGTTACTCCGGAGGGAACTCCCCGTATGGCTACACCTTC
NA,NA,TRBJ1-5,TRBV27,CASSFGGSQPQHF,TGTGCCAGCAGTTTCGGGGGGAGTCAGCCCCAGCATTTT
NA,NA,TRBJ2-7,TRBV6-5,CASSYSSVYDYEQYF,TGTGCCAGCAGTTACTCGTCAGTTTACGACTACGAGCAGTACTTC
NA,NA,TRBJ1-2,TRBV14,CASSQRFYGYTF,TGTGCCAGCAGCCAGAGATTCTATGGCTACACCTTC